This T cell receptor beta chain was recorded in a study of CD8 T cells in ankylosing spondylitis. This clonotype was detected a few times. Its specificity is unknown. Quantitative 5'-RACE with molecular barcodes produced the TCR beta libraries. TCRdb used MiXCR to reprocess the 5' RACE reads, holding one entry per CDR3 protein. The table records under 850,000 distinct CDR3 sequences, around a fifth of them present only once. Points from the study as a whole: Matched ankylosing spondylitis synovial fluid reportedly contained a significantly enriched population of disease-linked clones. For ankylosing spondylitis blood, a TCR beta motif of eight or nine highly homologous variants appeared characteristic. A number of the motif variants had already been described in reactive arthritis synovial fluid and blood. Relatively rare in peripheral blood, disease-linked clones were also CD8+.

The sequenced material came from blood, either unsorted or a sorted T cell fraction (not recorded which). The source of this sequence is a male donor with ankylosing spondylitis.

CDR3 residues: CSAVGPGRGSSYEQYF. In DNA form, the CDR3 reads TGCAGTGCCGTGGGACCGGGACGGGGGAGCTCCTACGAGCAGTACTTC. The chain links TRBV20-1 to TRBJ2-7; D is perhaps TRBD2 (6 bases). Trimming removed 6 bases at V and 0 bases at J, with 21 bases between. Looked up from germline, CDR1 is DFQATT and CDR2 is SNEGSKA (reference sequence). This CDR3 region has 16 residues.